The clone carrying this T cell receptor beta chain was observed a few times. Seattle patients were enrolled while actively infected and followed longitudinally. This sample is drawn from a study of blood T cell repertoires in COVID-19. As for the study in general: In each case, the material was cDNA or gDNA derived from T cells, B-cell-depleted T cells, or PBMCs.

Only in-frame clones appear in the TCRdb table, and some are missing; sequencing was by immunoSEQ multiplex PCR. The table lists around 300,000 clones, 75% to 90% of them singletons. Germline lookup yields CDR1 SGHVS and CDR2 FQNEAQ. This CDR3 has 15 residues. V lost 1 base, J lost 5 bases, and 4 bases stayed unmatched. This chain links TRBV7-8 with TRBJ1-5; 8 bases line up with TRBD1. The TCR was taken from a woman in her seventies with COVID-19, enrolled during active disease. Material for sequencing was peripheral blood. The DNA of the CDR3 is TGTGCCAGCAGCTTAGGGCAGGGGGCACATCAGCCCCAGCATTTT. It codes for CASSLGQGAHQPQHF.